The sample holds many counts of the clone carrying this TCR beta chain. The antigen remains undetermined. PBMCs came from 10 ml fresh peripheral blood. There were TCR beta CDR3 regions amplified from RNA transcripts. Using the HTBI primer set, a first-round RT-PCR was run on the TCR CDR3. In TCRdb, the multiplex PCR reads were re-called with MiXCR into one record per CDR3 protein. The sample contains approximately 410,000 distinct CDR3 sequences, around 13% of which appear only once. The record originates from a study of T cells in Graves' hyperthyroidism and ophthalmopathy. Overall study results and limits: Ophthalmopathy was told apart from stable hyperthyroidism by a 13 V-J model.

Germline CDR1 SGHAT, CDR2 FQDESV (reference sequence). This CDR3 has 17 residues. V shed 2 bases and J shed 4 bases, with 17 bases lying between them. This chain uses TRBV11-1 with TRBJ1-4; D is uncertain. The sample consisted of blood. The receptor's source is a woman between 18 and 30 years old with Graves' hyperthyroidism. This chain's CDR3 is CASSLYATELGNEKLFF. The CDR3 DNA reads TGTGCCAGCAGCTTATATGCGACGGAGCTTGGTAATGAAAAACTGTTTTTT.